This paragraph reports one T cell receptor beta chain. Clones were sequenced by immunoSEQ multiplex PCR, and TCRdb holds only the in-frame ones, with some missing. Of roughly 68,000 clones listed, about 87% are singletons. This sample was included in a study of blood T cell repertoires in COVID-19. The V end lost 2 bases, the J end lost 6 bases, and 14 bases lay between the germline ends. The germline gives CDR1 ENHRY, CDR2 SYGVKD. The CDR3 is made up of 15 amino acids. This chain uses TRBV10-3 with TRBJ2-1; no firm D call. This clonotype was obtained from a woman of 80 years or more with active COVID-19. Sequenced sample: peripheral blood. The CDR3 DNA reads as TGTGCCATCAGTGAGCAGACTCTTCCTTCCAATGAGCAGTTCTTC. It specifies CAISEQTLPSNEQFF.